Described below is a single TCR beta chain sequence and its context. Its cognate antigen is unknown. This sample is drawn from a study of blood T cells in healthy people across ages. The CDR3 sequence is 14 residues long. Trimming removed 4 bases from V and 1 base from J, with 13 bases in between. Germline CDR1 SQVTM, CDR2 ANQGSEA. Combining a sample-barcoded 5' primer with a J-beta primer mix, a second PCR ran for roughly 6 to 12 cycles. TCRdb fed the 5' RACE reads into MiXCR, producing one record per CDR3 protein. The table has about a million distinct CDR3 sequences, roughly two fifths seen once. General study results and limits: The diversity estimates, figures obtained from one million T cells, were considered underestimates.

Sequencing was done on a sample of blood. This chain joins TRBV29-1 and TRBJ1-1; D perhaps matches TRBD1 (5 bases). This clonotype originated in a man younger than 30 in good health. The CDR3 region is CSVVPGPRNTEAFF. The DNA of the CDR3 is TGCAGCGTTGTGCCGGGACCTAGGAACACTGAAGCTTTCTTT.